This T cell receptor beta chain was recovered during a study of CD8 T cells in ankylosing spondylitis. Study-wide points: CD8+ by phenotype, disease-linked clones were relatively rare in peripheral blood. One TCR beta motif, made up of fewer than 10 highly homologous variants, appeared characteristic of ankylosing spondylitis blood.

About this clonotype: As yet, its antigen is unknown.

Each CDR3 protein is one row after TCRdb ran MiXCR on the 5' RACE reads. The data contain about 90,000 distinct CDR3 sequences, roughly 8.8% of them singletons. CDR3 length: 14 amino acids. V was pared by 1 base and J by 5 bases, with 5 bases of the junction left unmatched. Per germline, CDR1 MGHRA and CDR2 YSYEKL. The sequence derives from a male donor with ankylosing spondylitis. This chain uses TRBV4-1 with TRBJ2-7, with 7 nucleotides matching TRBD1. Sequences were obtained from blood, either unsorted or a sorted T cell fraction (not recorded which). The CDR3 is CASSQVYRGDEQYF. Here the CDR3 DNA reads TGCGCCAGCAGCCAAGTTTACAGGGGCGACGAGCAGTACTTC.